These 18 T cell receptor beta chains originate from one sample sequenced in a study of identical twins. TCRdb recomputed calls from the 5' RACE reads with MiXCR, one row per CDR3 protein. The sample includes fewer than 900,000 distinct CDR3 sequences, around 20% of them seen just once. Another study also made use of these data, one on T cells expressing NK-cell markers.

The sequencing sample was made of PBMCs. These receptors originate from a woman aged 18-30 years in good health.

This chain uses TRBV12-3 or TRBV12-4 with TRBJ1-2; D gene unclear. The CDR3 extends over 15 amino acids. Trimming stripped 3 bases from V and 7 bases from J, with 18 bases between. The CDR3 sequence is CASSFYPDFRTGYTF. The CDR3 region has the DNA TGTGCCAGCAGTTTTTATCCGGATTTTCGGACTGGCTACACCTTC.

The chain employs TRBV3-1 and TRBJ1-1; D remains unclear. V lost 7 bases and J lost 0, with 3 bases in between. Germline CDR1 is LGHDT and CDR2 is YNNKEL (reference sequence). The CDR3 runs 11 residues. The CDR3 DNA sequence: TGTGCCAGCACTATGAACACTGAAGCTTTCTTT. Its translation: CASTMNTEAFF. Looking up the rest from reference TRBV3-1 and TRBJ1-1 gives the full variable domain: DTAVSQTPKYLVTQMGNDKSIKCEQNLGHDTMYWYKQDSKKFLKIMFSYNNKELIINETVPNRFSPKSPDKAHLNLHINSLELGDSAVYFCASTMNTEAFFGQGTRLTVV.

V gene TRBV24-1 combines with J gene TRBJ1-2; D is undetermined. From germline, CDR1 is KGHDR and CDR2 SFDVKD. CDR3 length: 13 residues. V was clipped by 4 bases and J by 5 bases, with 10 bases between them. Here the CDR3 reads CATSDSDFYGYTF. CDR3 DNA sequence: TGTGCCACCAGTGACTCAGACTTTTATGGCTACACCTTC.

This clonotype was seen only a few times. The genes are TRBV5-1 and TRBJ2-1; the D call may be TRBD1 or TRBD2 (5 bases each). The CDR3 consists of 15 residues. Germline assignment: CDR1 SGHRS and CDR2 YFSETQ. Between the trimmed V and J ends, which lost 2 bases and 5 bases, there was a span of 14 bases. CDR3 protein: CASSFPGTEHNEQFF. The CDR3 DNA reads TGCGCCAGCAGCTTTCCAGGGACGGAGCACAATGAGCAGTTCTTC. The full variable domain, completed using reference TRBV5-1 and TRBJ2-1, is KAGVTQTPRYLIKTRGQQVTLSCSPISGHRSVSWYQQTPGQGLQFLFEYFSETQRNKGNFPGRFSGRQFSNSRSEMNVSTLELGDSALYLCASSFPGTEHNEQFFGPGTRLTVL.

The chain employs TRBV9 and TRBJ2-1; maybe TRBD1 (5 bases). The CDR3 covers 14 residues. V was pared by 0 bases and J by 9 bases, with 13 bases between. Germline-derived CDR1 and CDR2 are SGDLS and YYNGEE. The CDR3 DNA is TGTGCCAGCAGCGTAGGGGGCCGATCGAGTGAGCAGTTCTTC. It encodes CASSVGGRSSEQFF. Full variable domain (outside the CDR3, taken from reference TRBV9 and TRBJ2-1): DSGVTQTPKHLITATGQRVTLRCSPRSGDLSVYWYQQSLDQGLQFLIQYYNGEERAKGNILERFSAQQFPDLHSELNLSSLELGDSALYFCASSVGGRSSEQFFGPGTRLTVL.

This clonotype was counted at least ten times. The genes are TRBV2 and TRBJ2-2; perhaps TRBD2 as D (6 bases). CDR1 and CDR2 from the germline V gene are SNHLY and FYNNEI. This CDR3 has 15 amino acids. V was shortened by 6 bases and J by 5 bases, with 16 bases between the two germline ends. CDR3 nucleotide sequence: TGTGCCAGCAGCCCCAGTAGGGCGGGAACCGGGGAGCTGTTTTTT. It translates to CASSPSRAGTGELFF. Looking up the rest from reference TRBV2 and TRBJ2-2 gives the full variable domain: EPEVTQTPSHQVTQMGQEVILRCVPISNHLYFYWYRQILGQKVEFLVSFYNNEISEKSEIFDDQFSVERPDGSNFTLKIRSTKLEDSAMYFCASSPSRAGTGELFFGEGSRLTVL.

This clonotype was detected only a few times. The chain is built from TRBV7-2 and TRBJ2-5; tentative D call: TRBD2 (5 bases). CDR1 and CDR2 (germline): SGHTA, FQGNSA. The CDR3 sequence is 13 residues long. Trimming removed 5 bases from V and 2 bases from J, with 9 bases in between. CDR3 sequence reads: CASSPTMQETQYF. CDR3 coding DNA: TGTGCCAGCAGCCCGACTATGCAAGAGACCCAGTACTTC.

J is TRBJ2-7 and V is TRBV20-1; weak D call: TRBD2 (5 bases). The CDR3 has 15 residues. Trimming left V 5 bases short and J 6 bases short, with 23 bases between. Germline V gives CDR1 DFQATT, CDR2 SNEGSKA (reference sequence). The CDR3 nucleotides read TGCAGTGCTGGCCGAGCCAATCTGGTCGAGGGCGAGCAGTACTTC. Protein sequence: CSAGRANLVEGEQYF.

V is TRBV20-1 and J is TRBJ2-3; the D gene could be TRBD1 or TRBD2 (6 bases each). CDR1 and CDR2 (germline): DFQATT, SNEGSKA (reference sequence). This CDR3 is 15 amino acids long. Trimming pared 5 bases from V and 0 bases from J, leaving 15 bases between. The CDR3 sequence: CSALLGGTSTDTQYF. CDR3 nucleotide sequence: TGCAGTGCTCTCCTAGGGGGGACAAGCACAGATACGCAGTATTTT.

This rearrangement joins TRBV12-3 or TRBV12-4 to TRBJ2-5; 9 bases align to TRBD2. This CDR3 contains 18 residues. The trim removed 0 bases at V and 4 bases at J, leaving 12 bases unmatched. CDR3 DNA: TGTGCCAGCAGTTTAGCGGTTGGTAGCGGGAGACCGGGAGAGACCCAGTACTTC. Translation: CASSLAVGSGRPGETQYF.

This clonotype was detected only a few times. The chain carries TRBV5-6 and TRBJ1-2; D might be TRBD1 (6 bases). Trimming took off 4 bases at V and 6 bases at J, with 13 bases between the two ends. The germline gives CDR1 SGHDT, CDR2 YYEEEE. The CDR3 sequence is 13 residues long. The CDR3 coding sequence is TGTGCCAGCAGCACTGGGACACTCCATGGCTACACCTTC. It yields the protein CASSTGTLHGYTF.

The V and J genes are TRBV6-5 and TRBJ2-7; 9 bases are a match to TRBD1. Germline V gene lookup returns CDR1 MNHEY and CDR2 SVGAGI. The CDR3 runs to 16 residues. V gave up 1 base and J gave up 3 bases; unmatched junction bases: 7. CDR3 nucleotides: TGTGCCAGCAGTTACTATCCGGGACAGGGAGTCTACGAGCAGTACTTC. Protein: CASSYYPGQGVYEQYF.

This clonotype was found a few times. The V and J genes are TRBV20-1 and TRBJ1-5; no firm D call. This CDR3 contains 13 residues. In germline, CDR1 is DFQATT, CDR2 SNEGSKA (reference sequence). V was clipped by 6 bases and J by 2 bases, with 11 bases between them. Here the CDR3 DNA reads TGCAGTGCCACGGTGCGGGGCAATCAGCCCCAGCATTTT. The encoded protein is CSATVRGNQPQHF.

The J gene is TRBJ2-1, the V gene TRBV7-2, with 7 bases identical to TRBD1. With V trimmed by 5 bases and J by 0 bases, 4 bases remained unmatched. Germline V gene sequence: CDR1 SGHTA, CDR2 FQGNSA. CDR3 length: 15 amino acids. The CDR3 nucleotides are TGTGCCAGCAGCAGTCGGACAGGCTCCTACAATGAGCAGTTCTTC. Protein sequence: CASSSRTGSYNEQFF.

The chain links TRBV6-2 or TRBV6-3 to TRBJ2-1, with TRBD2 matching over 7 bases. With 4 bases clipped from V and 6 bases from J, the junction kept 9 bases outside the gene matches. Germline lookup yields CDR1 MNHEY and CDR2 SVGEGT. The CDR3 spans 15 residues. The CDR3 DNA follows: TGTGCCAGCAGTTGGGTCGGGAGGATCCCCAATGAGCAGTTCTTC. Translation gives CASSWVGRIPNEQFF.

This rearrangement joins TRBV10-3 to TRBJ2-7, with TRBD2 identical over 10 bases. V trimming: 4 bases; J trimming: 7 bases; junction bases outside the gene matches: 7. CDR1 and CDR2 (germline): ENHRY, SYGVKD. The CDR3 runs to 14 residues. The CDR3 coding sequence is TGTGCCATCAGTGCTAGCGGGAGCAACGGTGAGCAGTACTTC. It is translated as CAISASGSNGEQYF.

This clonotype was counted ten times or more. This rearrangement joins TRBV3-1 to TRBJ2-7; TRBD2 aligns across 8 bases. Trimming at V came to 1 base and at J to 4 bases, leaving 9 bases not matched to a gene. From germline, CDR1 is LGHDT and CDR2 YNNKEL (reference sequence). The CDR3 loop spans 16 amino acids. CDR3 in amino acids: CASSQGIERGTYEQYF. CDR3 bases: TGTGCCAGCAGCCAAGGAATCGAGCGGGGGACGTACGAGCAGTACTTC.

The chain couples TRBV25-1 to TRBJ1-1; D remains unclear. Germline lookup yields CDR1 MGHDK and CDR2 SYGVNS. The CDR3 is 15 residues long. V lost 2 bases and J lost 1, with 11 bases in between. The chain's CDR3 is CASSEEAQPNTEAFF. CDR3 nucleotide sequence: TGTGCCAGCAGTGAAGAGGCCCAACCGAACACTGAAGCTTTCTTT.